This T cell receptor (beta chain) derives from a study of glioma-infiltrating T cells after dendritic cell vaccination. Whole-study context: Between about 2002 and 2013, patients got autologous tumor lysate-pulsed dendritic cell vaccines.

The immunoSEQ assay amplified TCRB CDR3 from up to roughly 2 ug DNA. The primer mix had 60 V beta and 13 J beta primers. Sequencing used immunoSEQ multiplex PCR; TCRdb keeps in-frame clones, though not all of them. The sample has 80,000 to 100,000 clones; about 79% are singletons. The sample in question was blood, obtained before dendritic cell vaccination. This sequence originates from a human donor with glioblastoma.

In DNA, the CDR3 is TGCGCCAGCAGCTTGCGACAGGGGTCCGGAAACACCATATATTTT. It encodes CASSLRQGSGNTIYF. V usage is TRBV5-1 and J usage is TRBJ1-3, with 8 bases lining up with TRBD1. The CDR3 is 15 amino acids. Trimming took 1 base from V and 4 from J; bases not matched to a gene: 4. Germline V gene sequence: CDR1 SGHRS, CDR2 YFSETQ.